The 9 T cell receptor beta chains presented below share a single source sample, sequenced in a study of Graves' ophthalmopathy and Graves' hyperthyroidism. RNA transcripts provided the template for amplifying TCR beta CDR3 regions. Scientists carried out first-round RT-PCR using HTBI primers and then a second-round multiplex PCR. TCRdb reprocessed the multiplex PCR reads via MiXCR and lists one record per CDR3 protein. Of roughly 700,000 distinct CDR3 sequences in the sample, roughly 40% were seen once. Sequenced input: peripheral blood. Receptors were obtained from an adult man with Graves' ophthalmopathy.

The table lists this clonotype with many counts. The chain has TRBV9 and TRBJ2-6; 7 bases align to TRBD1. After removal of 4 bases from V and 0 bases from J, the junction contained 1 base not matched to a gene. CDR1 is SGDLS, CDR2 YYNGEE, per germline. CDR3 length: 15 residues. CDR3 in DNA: TGTGCCAGCAGCCGGGACAGCTCTGGGGCCAACGTCCTGACTTTC. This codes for CASSRDSSGANVLTF. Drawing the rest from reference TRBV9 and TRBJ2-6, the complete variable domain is DSGVTQTPKHLITATGQRVTLRCSPRSGDLSVYWYQQSLDQGLQFLIQYYNGEERAKGNILERFSAQQFPDLHSELNLSSLELGDSALYFCASSRDSSGANVLTFGAGSRLTVL.

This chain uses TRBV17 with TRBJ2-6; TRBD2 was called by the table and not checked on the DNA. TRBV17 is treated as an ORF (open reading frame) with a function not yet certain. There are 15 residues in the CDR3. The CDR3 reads CTSSGRASGANVLTF. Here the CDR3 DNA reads TGTACCAGCAGTGGCAGGGCCTCTGGGGCCAACGTCCTGACTTTC.

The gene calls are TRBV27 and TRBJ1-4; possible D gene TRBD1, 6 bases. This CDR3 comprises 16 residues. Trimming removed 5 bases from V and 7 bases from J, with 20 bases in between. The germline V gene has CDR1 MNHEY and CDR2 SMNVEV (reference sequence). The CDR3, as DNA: TGTGCCAGCAGTCCTATATACGGGGGCGACAGTGAAAAACTGTTTTTT. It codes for CASSPIYGGDSEKLFF.

DNA for the CDR3: TGTGCCATCAGTGGGCAGGGGGCAAACGAGCAGTACTTC. Protein product: CAISGQGANEQYF. The chain carries TRBV10-3 and TRBJ2-7, with 8 bases that match TRBD1. Trimming at V came to 4 bases and at J to 5 bases, leaving 4 bases not matched to a gene. CDR1 ENHRY and CDR2 SYGVKD come from the germline V gene. This CDR3 comprises 13 residues.

This CDR3 is CASSIESGRANQPQHF. CDR3 coding DNA: TGTGCCAGTAGTATAGAATCCGGCAGGGCTAATCAGCCCCAGCATTTT. The V gene is TRBV19, the J gene TRBJ1-5, with D possibly TRBD1 on 5 matching bases. With 0 bases removed from V and 4 bases from J, the gap between germline ends came to 13 bases. CDR1 and CDR2 (germline): LNHDA, SQIVND (reference sequence). The CDR3 runs to 16 residues.

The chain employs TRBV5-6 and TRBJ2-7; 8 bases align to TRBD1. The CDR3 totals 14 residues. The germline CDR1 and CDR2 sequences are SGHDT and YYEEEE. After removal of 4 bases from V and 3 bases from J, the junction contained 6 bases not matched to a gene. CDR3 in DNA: TGTGCCAGCAGCCCGTGGGGACAGGACTACGAGCAGTACTTC. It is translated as CASSPWGQDYEQYF.

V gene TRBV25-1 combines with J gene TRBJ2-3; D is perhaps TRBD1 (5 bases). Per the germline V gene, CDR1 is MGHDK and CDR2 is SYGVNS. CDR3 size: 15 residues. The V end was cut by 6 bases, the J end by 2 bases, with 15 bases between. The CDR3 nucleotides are TGTGCCAGCAGCACGGACATTTCCTCCACAGATACGCAGTATTTT. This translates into CASSTDISSTDTQYF. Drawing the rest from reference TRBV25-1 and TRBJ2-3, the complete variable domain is EADIYQTPRYLVIGTGKKITLECSQTMGHDKMYWYQQDPGMELHLIHYSYGVNSTEKGDLSSESTVSRIRTEHFPLTLESARPSHTSQYLCASSTDISSTDTQYFGPGTRLTVL.

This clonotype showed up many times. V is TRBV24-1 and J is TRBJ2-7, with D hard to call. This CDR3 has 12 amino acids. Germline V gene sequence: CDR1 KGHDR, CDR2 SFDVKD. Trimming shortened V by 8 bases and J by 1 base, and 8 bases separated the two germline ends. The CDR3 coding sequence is TGTGCCACCATGGGCAGTTCCTACGAGCAGTACTTC. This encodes CATMGSSYEQYF.

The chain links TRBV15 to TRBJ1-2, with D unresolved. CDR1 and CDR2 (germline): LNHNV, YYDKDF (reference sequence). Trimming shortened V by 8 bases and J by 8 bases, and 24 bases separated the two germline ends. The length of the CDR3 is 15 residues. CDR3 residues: CATPRNGRTMRGYTF. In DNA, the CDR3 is TGTGCCACCCCCCGGAATGGCAGGACGATGCGAGGCTACACCTTC. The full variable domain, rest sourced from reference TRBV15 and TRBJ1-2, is DAMVIQNPRYQVTQFGKPVTLSCSQTLNHNVMYWYQQKSSQAPKLLFHYYDKDFNNEADTPDNFQSRRPNTSFCFLDIRSPGLGDTAMYLCATPRNGRTMRGYTFGSGTRLTVV.